This TCR beta chain was profiled in a study of T cell changes during pregnancy in multiple sclerosis. The CDR3 has 15 residues. Per the germline V gene, CDR1 is SEHNR and CDR2 is FQNEAQ (reference sequence). Deletions cut 4 bases from V and 1 base from J, with 14 bases between. Some clones are missing from TCRdb's copy, which holds only in-frame ones; the method was immunoSEQ multiplex PCR. The sample holds fewer than 25,000 clones, 85% to 90% seen once. This clone was recorded only once. This chain links TRBV7-9 with TRBJ2-7, with D maybe TRBD2 (5 bases). Sample: CD8+ T cells from peripheral blood mononuclear cells, taken in the first trimester of pregnancy. This sequence was found in a female donor with multiple sclerosis, enrolled in a pregnancy study. This CDR3 is CASSSAAGGSYEQYF. The CDR3 bases are TGTGCCAGCAGCTCGGCCGCTGGCGGGTCCTACGAGCAGTACTTC.